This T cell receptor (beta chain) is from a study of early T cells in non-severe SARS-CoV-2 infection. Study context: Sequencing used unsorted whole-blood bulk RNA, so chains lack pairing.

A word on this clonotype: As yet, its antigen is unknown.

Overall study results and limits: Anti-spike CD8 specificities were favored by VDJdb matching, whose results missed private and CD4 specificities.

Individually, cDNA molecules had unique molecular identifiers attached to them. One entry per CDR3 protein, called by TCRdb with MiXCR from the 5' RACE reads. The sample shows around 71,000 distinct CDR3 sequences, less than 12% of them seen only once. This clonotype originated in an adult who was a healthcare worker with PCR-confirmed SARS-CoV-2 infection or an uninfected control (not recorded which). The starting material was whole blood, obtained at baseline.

DNA for the CDR3: TGTGCCAGCAGTTACCCAGGGGGAGAGACCCAGTACTTC. Its protein product is CASSYPGGETQYF. The chain carries TRBV6-5 and TRBJ2-5; 7 nucleotides align to TRBD1. V trimming: 2 bases; J trimming: 4 bases; junction bases outside the gene matches: 1. CDR3 length: 13 residues. CDR1 MNHEY and CDR2 SVGAGI come from the germline V gene.